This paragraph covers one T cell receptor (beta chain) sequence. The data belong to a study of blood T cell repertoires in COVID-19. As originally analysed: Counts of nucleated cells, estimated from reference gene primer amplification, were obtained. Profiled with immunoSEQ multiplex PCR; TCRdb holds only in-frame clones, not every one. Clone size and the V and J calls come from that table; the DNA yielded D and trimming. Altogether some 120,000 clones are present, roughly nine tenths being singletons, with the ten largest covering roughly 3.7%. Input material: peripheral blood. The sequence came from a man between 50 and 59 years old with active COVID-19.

CDR3 DNA: TGTGCCACCAGCAGAGACCAAACTAGCGGGGACTACAATGAGCAGTTCTTC. As protein: CATSRDQTSGDYNEQFF. The gene calls are TRBV15 and TRBJ2-1, with 10 bases that match TRBD2. Germline trimming cut 0 bases from V and 3 bases from J; bases unmatched to any gene: 5. Germline V gene sequence: CDR1 LNHNV, CDR2 YYDKDF (reference sequence). This CDR3 contains 17 residues.